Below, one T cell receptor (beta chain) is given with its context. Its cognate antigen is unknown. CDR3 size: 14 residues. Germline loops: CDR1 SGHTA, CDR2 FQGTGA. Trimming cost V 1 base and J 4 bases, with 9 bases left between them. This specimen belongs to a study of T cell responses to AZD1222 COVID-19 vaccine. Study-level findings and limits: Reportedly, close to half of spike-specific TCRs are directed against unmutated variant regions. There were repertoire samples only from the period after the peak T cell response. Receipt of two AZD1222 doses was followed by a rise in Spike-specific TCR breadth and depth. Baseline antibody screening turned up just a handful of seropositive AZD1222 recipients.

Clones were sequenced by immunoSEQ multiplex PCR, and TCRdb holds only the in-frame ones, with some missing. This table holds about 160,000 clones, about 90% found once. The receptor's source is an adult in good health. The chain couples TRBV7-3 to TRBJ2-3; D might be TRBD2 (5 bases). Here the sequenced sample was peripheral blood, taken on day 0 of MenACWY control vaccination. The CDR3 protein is CASSLIHGADTQYF. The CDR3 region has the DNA TGTGCCAGCAGCTTAATCCACGGGGCAGATACGCAGTATTTT.